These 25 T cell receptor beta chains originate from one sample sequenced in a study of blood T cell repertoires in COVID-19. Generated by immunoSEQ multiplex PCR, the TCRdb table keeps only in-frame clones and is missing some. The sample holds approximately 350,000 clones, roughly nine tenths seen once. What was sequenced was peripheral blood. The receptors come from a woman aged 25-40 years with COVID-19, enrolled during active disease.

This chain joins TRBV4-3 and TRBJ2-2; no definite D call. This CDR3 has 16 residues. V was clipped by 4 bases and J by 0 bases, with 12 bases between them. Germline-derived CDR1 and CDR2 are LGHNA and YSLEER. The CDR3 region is CASSRQRSANTGELFF. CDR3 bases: TGCGCCAGCAGCCGGCAGAGGAGCGCGAACACCGGGGAGCTGTTTTTT.

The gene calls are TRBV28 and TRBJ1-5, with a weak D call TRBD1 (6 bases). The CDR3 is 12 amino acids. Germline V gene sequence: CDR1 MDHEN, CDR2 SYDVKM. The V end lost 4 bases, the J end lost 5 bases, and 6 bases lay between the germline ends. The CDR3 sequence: CASSSGDQPQHF. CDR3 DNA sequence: TGTGCCAGCAGTTCAGGGGATCAGCCCCAGCATTTT.

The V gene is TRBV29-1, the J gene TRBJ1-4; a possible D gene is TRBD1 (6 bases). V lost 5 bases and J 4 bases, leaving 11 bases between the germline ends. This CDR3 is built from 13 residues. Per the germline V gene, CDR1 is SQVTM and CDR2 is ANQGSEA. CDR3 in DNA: TGCAGCGTTTCCCAGGGGCTTAATGAAAAACTGTTTTTT. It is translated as CSVSQGLNEKLFF.

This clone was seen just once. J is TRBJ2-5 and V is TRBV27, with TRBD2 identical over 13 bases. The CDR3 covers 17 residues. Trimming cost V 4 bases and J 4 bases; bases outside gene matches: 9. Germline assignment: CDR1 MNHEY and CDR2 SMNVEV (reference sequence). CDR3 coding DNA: TGTGCCAGCAGTTCCACGGGGACTAGCGGGGTGAGAGAGACCCAGTACTTC. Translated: CASSSTGTSGVRETQYF.

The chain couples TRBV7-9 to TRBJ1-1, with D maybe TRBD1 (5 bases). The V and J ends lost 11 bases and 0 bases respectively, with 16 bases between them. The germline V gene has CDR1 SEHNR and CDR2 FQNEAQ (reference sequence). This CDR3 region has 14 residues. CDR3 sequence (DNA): TGTGCCGGGACTACGACACAAATGAACACTGAAGCTTTCTTT. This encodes CAGTTTQMNTEAFF.

The CDR3: CASSLDPRIPNTDTQYF. The CDR3 coding sequence is TGTGCCAGCAGCTTAGATCCGAGGATCCCTAACACAGATACGCAGTATTTT. The chain has TRBV11-2 and TRBJ2-3; D not resolved. This CDR3 comprises 17 residues. Germline loops: CDR1 SGHAT, CDR2 FQNNGV. Trimming took 0 bases from V and 2 from J, leaving 15 bases between them.

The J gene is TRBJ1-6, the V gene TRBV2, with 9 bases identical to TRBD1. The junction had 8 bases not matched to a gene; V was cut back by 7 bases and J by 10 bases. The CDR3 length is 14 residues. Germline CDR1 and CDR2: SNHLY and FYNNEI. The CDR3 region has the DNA TGTGCCAGCAAACTAGACAGGGGGGGCTCACCCCTCCACTTT. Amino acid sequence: CASKLDRGGSPLHF. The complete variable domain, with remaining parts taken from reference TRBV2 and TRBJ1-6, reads EPEVTQTPSHQVTQMGQEVILRCVPISNHLYFYWYRQILGQKVEFLVSFYNNEISEKSEIFDDQFSVERPDGSNFTLKIRSTKLEDSAMYFCASKLDRGGSPLHFGNGTRLTVT.

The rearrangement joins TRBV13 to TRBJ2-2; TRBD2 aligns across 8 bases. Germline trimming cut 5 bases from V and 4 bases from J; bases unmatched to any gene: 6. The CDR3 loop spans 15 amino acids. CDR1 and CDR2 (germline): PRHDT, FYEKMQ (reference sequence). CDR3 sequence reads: CASSPHGGATGELFF. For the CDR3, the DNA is TGTGCCAGCAGCCCTCACGGGGGGGCCACCGGGGAGCTGTTTTTT.

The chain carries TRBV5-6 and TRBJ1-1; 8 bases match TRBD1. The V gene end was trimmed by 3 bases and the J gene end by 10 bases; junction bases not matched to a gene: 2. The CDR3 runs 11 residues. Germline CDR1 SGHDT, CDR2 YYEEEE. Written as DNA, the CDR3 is TGTGCCAGCAGCTCAGGACAGGGAGCTTTCTTT. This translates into CASSSGQGAFF.

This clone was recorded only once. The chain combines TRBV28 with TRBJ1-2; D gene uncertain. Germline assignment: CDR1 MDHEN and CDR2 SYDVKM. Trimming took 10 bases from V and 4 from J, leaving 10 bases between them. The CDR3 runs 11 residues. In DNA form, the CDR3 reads TGTGCCATCCGGGGATTCTATGGCTACACCTTC. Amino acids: CAIRGFYGYTF.

The CDR3 here is CASSPVQGNYGYTF. Here the CDR3 DNA reads TGTGCCAGCTCACCCGTACAGGGTAACTATGGCTACACCTTC. The chain recombines TRBV18 with TRBJ1-2; TRBD1 is a possible D gene (6 bases). V lost 3 bases, J lost 1 base, and 9 bases lay in between. This CDR3 comprises 14 residues. Per the germline V gene, CDR1 is KGHSH and CDR2 is LQKENI.

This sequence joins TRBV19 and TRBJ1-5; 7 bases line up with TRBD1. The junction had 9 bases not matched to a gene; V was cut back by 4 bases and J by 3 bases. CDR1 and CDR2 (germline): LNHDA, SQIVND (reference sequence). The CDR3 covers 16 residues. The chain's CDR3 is CASSNYRGVYNQPQHF. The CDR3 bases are TGTGCCAGTAGTAACTACAGGGGCGTTTACAATCAGCCCCAGCATTTT.

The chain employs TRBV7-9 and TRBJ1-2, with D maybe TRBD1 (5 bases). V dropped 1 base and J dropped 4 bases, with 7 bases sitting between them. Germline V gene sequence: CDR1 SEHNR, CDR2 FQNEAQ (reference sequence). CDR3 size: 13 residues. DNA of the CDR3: TGTGCCAGCAGCTTAGTAGGGGCCTATGGCTACACCTTC. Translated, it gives CASSLVGAYGYTF.

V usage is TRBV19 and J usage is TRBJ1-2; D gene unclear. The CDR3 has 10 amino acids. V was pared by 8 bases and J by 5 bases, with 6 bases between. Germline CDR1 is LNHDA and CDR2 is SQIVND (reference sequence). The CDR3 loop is CASFHYGYTF. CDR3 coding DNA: TGTGCCAGTTTTCATTATGGCTACACCTTC.

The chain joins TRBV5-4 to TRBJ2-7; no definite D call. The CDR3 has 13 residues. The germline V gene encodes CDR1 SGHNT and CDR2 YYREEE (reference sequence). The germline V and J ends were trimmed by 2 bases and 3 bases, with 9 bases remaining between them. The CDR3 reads CASSFPPGYEQYV. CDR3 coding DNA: TGTGCCAGCAGCTTCCCGCCGGGCTACGAGCAGTACGTC.

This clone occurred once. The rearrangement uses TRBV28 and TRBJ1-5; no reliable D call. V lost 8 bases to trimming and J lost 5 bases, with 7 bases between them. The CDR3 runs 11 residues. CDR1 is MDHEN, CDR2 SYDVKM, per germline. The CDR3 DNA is TGTGCCAGCGGTCGGGATCAGCCCCAGCATTTT. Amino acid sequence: CASGRDQPQHF. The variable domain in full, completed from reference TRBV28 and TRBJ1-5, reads DVKVTQSSRYLVKRTGEKVFLECVQDMDHENMFWYRQDPGLGLRLIYFSYDVKMKEKGDIPEGYSVSREKKERFSLILESASTNQTSMYLCASGRDQPQHFGDGTRLSIL.

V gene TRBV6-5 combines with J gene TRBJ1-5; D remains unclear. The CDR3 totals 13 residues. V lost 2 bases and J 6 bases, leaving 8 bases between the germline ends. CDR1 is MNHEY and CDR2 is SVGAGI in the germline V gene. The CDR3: CASSYAEGQPQHF. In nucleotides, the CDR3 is TGTGCCAGCAGTTACGCGGAGGGTCAGCCCCAGCATTTT.

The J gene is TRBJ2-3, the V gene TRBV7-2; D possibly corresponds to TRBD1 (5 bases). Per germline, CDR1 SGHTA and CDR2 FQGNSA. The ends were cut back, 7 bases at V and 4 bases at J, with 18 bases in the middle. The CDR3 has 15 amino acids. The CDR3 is CASTRFSGAPDTQYF. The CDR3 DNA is TGTGCCAGCACTAGGTTTAGTGGGGCCCCAGATACGCAGTATTTT. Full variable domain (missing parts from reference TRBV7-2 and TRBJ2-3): GAGVSQSPSNKVTEKGKDVELRCDPISGHTALYWYRQSLGQGLEFLIYFQGNSAPDKSGLPSDRFSAERTGGSVSTLTIQRTQQEDSAVYLCASTRFSGAPDTQYFGPGTRLTVL.

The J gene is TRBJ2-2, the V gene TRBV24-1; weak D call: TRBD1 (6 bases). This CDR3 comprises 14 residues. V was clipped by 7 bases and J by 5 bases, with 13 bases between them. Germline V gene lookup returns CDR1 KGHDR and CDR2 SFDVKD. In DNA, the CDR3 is TGTGCCACCAGGGCGACAGGTGAAACCGGGGAGCTGTTTTTT. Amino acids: CATRATGETGELFF.

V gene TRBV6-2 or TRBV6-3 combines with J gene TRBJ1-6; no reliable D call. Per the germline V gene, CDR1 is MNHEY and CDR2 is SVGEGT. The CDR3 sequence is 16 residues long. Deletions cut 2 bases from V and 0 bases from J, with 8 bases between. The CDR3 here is CASSYAMSSYNSPLHF. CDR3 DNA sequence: TGTGCCAGCAGTTACGCTATGAGCTCCTATAATTCACCCCTCCACTTT.

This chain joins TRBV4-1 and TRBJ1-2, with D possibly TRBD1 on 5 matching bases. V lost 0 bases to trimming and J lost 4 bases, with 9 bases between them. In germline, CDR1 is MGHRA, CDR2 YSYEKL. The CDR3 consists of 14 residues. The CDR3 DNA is TGCGCCAGCAGCCAAGATCAGGGCCTCTATGGCTACACCTTC. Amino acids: CASSQDQGLYGYTF.

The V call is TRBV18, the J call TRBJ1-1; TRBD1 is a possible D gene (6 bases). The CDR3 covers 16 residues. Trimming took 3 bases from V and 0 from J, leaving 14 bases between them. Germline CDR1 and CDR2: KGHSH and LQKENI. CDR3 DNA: TGTGCCAGCTCACCTTTGGAGGGGGGGATGAACACTGAAGCTTTCTTT. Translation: CASSPLEGGMNTEAFF.

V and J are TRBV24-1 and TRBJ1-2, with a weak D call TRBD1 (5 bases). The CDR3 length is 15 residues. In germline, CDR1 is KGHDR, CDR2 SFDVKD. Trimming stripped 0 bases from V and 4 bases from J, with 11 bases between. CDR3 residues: CATSDLLPGSYGYTF. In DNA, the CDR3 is TGTGCCACCAGTGATTTGCTGCCAGGGTCCTATGGCTACACCTTC.

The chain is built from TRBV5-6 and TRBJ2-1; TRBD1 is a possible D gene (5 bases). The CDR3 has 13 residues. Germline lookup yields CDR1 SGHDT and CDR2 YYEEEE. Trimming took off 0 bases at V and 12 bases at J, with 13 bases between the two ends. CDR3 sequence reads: CASSLDRSVSQFF. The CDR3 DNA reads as TGTGCCAGCAGCTTGGACAGGTCCGTATCGCAGTTCTTC.

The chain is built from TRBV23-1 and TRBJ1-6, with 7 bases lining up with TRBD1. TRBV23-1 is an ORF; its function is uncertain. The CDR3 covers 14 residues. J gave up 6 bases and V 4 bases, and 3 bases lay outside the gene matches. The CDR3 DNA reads TGCGCCAGCAGTCTGACAGGGTGTAATTCACCCCTCCACTTT. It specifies CASSLTGCNSPLHF.